This T cell receptor beta chain was profiled in a study of OX40 agonist ivuxolimab in advanced cancers. Across the whole study: Prior checkpoint blockade (anti-PD-1, anti-PD-L1 or anti-CTLA-4) was permitted; roughly 40% had it. Findings and caveats of the study: Dosing at 0.1 to 3.0 mg/kg was accompanied by clonal expansion of CD4+ and CD8+ blood T cells by week 6.

A single count supports this clone. Its antigen remains unknown. The sample carries other DNA sequences with the same CDR3. Sequencing used immunoSEQ multiplex PCR; TCRdb keeps in-frame clones, though not all of them. The sample includes 10,000 to 14,000 clones, 65% to 85% of them seen just once. Sequenced here: CD4+ or CD8+ T cells sorted from blood, sampled in a trial of the OX40 agonist ivuxolimab. The sequence derives from an adult with an advanced solid tumor such as melanoma, head and neck, liver or kidney cancer.

The CDR3: CASSLTDTGELFF. CDR3 in DNA: TGTGCCAGCAGCCTGACAGACACCGGGGAGCTGTTTTTT. The rearrangement uses TRBV5-4 and TRBJ2-2; tentative D call: TRBD1 (5 bases). This CDR3 has 13 amino acids. Per the germline V gene, CDR1 is SGHNT and CDR2 is YYREEE (reference sequence). V was trimmed by 4 bases and J by 3 bases, leaving 7 bases between them.